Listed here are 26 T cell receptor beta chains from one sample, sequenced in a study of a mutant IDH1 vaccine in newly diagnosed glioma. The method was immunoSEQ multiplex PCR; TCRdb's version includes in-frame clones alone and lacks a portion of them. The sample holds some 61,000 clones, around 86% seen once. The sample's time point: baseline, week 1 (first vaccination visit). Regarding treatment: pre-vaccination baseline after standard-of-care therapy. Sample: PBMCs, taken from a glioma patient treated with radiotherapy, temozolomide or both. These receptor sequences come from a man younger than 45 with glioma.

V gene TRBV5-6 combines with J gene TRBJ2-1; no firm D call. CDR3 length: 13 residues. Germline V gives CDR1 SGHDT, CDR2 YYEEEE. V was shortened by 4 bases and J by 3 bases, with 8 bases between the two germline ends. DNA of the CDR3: TGTGCCAGCAGCAAAGTGGGCTACAATGAGCAGTTCTTC. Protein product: CASSKVGYNEQFF.

This chain's CDR3 is CASSGRQGLRYGYTF. DNA for the CDR3: TGTGCCAGCAGCGGCCGACAGGGTTTGCGATATGGCTACACCTTC. The chain joins TRBV7-2 to TRBJ1-2; 7 bases match TRBD1. The ends lost 5 bases at V and 5 bases at J; junction bases unmatched: 11. The CDR3 covers 15 residues. Germline V gives CDR1 SGHTA, CDR2 FQGNSA. The variable domain in full, with the rest retrieved from reference TRBV7-2 and TRBJ1-2, is GAGVSQSPSNKVTEKGKDVELRCDPISGHTALYWYRQSLGQGLEFLIYFQGNSAPDKSGLPSDRFSAERTGGSVSTLTIQRTQQEDSAVYLCASSGRQGLRYGYTFGSGTRLTVV.

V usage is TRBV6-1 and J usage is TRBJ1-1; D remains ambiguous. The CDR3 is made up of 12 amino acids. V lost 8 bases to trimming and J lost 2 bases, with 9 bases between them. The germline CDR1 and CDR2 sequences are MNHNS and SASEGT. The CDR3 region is CASLWVNTEAFF. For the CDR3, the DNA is TGTGCCAGCTTGTGGGTAAACACTGAAGCTTTCTTT.

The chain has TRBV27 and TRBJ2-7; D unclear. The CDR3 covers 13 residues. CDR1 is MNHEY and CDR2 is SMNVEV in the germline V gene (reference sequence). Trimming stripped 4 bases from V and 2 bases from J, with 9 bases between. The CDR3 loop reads CASSSRTAYEQYF. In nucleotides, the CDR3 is TGTGCCAGCAGTTCCCGGACCGCCTACGAGCAGTACTTC.

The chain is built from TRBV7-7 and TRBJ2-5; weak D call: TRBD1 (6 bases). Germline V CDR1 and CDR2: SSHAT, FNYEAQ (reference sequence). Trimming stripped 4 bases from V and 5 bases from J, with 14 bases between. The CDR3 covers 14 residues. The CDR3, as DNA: TGTGCCAGCAGCTCCACGGGGACATGGGAGACCCAGTACTTC. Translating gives CASSSTGTWETQYF.

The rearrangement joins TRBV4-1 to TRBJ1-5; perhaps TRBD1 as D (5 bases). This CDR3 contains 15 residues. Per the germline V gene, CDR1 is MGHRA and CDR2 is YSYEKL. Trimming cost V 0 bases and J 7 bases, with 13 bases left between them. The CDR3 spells CASSQDGGFGQPQHF. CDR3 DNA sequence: TGCGCCAGCAGCCAAGACGGGGGTTTCGGACAGCCCCAGCATTTT.

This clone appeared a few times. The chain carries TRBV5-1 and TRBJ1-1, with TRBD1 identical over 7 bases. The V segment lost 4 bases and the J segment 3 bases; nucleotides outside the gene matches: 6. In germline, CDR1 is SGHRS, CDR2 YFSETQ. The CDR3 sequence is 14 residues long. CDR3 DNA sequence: TGCGCCAGCAGCACGTGGACAGGAGACACTGAAGCTTTCTTT. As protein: CASSTWTGDTEAFF.

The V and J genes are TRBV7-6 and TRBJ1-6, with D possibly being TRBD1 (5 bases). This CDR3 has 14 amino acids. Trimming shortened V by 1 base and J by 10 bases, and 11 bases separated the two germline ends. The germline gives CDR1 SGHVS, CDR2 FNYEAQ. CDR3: CASSLGGGPSPLHF. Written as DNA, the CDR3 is TGTGCCAGCAGCTTAGGGGGGGGACCCTCACCCCTCCACTTT.

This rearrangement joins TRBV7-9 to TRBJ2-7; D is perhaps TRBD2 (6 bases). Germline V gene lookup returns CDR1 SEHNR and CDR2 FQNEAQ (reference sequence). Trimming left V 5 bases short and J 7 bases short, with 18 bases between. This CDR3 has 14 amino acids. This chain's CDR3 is CASSASGGGEEQYF. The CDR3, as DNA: TGTGCCAGCAGCGCCAGTGGAGGAGGGGAGGAGCAGTACTTC.

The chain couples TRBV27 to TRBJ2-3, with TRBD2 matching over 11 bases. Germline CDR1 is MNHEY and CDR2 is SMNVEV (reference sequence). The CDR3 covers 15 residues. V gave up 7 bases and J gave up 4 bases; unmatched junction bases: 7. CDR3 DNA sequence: TGTGCCAGCACCCATAGCGGGGGGGTTCCAGATACGCAGTATTTT. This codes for CASTHSGGVPDTQYF.

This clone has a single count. The CDR3 bases are TGTGCCAGCAGTGAGCCAGGGAGTGGCCAGCCCCAGCATTTT. This encodes CASSEPGSGQPQHF. V and J are TRBV2 and TRBJ1-5; D perhaps matches TRBD1 (5 bases). CDR3 length equals 14 residues. Germline V gives CDR1 SNHLY, CDR2 FYNNEI. V was clipped by 3 bases and J by 7 bases, with 13 bases between them.

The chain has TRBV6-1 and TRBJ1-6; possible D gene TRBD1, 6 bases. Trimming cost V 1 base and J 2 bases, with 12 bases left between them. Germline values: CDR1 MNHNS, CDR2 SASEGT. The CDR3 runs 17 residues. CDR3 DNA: TGTGCCAGCAGTGAAGTGATCAGGGGCACCTATAATTCACCCCTCCACTTT. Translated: CASSEVIRGTYNSPLHF.

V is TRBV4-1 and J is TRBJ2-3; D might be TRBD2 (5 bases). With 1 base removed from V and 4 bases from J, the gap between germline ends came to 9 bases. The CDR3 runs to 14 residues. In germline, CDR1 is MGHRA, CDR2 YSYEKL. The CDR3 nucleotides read TGCGCCAGCAGCCAAGCAGCCGGGGCAGATACGCAGTATTTT. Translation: CASSQAAGADTQYF.

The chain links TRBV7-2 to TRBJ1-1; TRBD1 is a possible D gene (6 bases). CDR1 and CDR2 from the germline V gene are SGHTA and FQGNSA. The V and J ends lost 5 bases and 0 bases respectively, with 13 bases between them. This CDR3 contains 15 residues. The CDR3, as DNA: TGTGCCAGCAGCACTAGACAGGCGTTGAACACTGAAGCTTTCTTT. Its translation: CASSTRQALNTEAFF.

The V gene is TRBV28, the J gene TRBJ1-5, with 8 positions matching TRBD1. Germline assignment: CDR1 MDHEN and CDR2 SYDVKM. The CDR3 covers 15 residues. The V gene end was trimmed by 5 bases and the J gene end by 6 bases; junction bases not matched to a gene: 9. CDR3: CASSLTGVGRQPQHF. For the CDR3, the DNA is TGTGCCAGCAGTCTGACAGGGGTGGGTCGTCAGCCCCAGCATTTT.

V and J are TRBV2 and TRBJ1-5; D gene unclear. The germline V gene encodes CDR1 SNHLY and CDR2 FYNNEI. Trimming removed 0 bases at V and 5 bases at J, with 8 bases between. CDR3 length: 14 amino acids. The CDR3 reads CASSEAQDDQPQHF. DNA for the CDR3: TGTGCCAGCAGTGAAGCGCAAGACGATCAGCCCCAGCATTTT.

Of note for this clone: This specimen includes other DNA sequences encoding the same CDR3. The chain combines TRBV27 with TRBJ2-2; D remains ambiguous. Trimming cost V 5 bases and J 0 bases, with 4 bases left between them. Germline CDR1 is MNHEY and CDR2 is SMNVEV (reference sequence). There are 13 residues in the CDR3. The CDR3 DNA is TGTGCCAGCAGTCCCACGAACACCGGGGAGCTGTTTTTT. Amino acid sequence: CASSPTNTGELFF.

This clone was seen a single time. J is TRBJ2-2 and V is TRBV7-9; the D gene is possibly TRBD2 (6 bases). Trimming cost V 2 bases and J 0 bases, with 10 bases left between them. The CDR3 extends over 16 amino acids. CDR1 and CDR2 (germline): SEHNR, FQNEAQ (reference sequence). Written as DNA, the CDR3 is TGTGCCAGCAGCTTATCCGGGGGACCGAACACCGGGGAGCTGTTTTTT. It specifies CASSLSGGPNTGELFF.

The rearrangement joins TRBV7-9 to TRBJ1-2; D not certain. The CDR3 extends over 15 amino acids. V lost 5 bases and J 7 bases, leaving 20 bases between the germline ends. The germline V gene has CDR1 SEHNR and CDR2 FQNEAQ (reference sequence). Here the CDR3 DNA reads TGTGCCAGCAGCCTGTTCTCCACAGTCACGGGTGGCTACACCTTC. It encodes CASSLFSTVTGGYTF.

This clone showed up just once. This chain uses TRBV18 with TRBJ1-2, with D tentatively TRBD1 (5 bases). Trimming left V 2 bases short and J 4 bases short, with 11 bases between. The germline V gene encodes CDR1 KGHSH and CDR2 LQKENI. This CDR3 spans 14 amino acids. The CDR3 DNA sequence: TGTGCCAGCTCACCAGGGAGGGGAGGCTATGGCTACACCTTC. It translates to CASSPGRGGYGYTF.

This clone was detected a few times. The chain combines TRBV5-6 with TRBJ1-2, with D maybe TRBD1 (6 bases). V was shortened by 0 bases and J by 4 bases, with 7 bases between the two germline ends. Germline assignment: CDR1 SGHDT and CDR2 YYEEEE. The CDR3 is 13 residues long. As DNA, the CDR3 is TGTGCCAGCAGCTTGGACAGGGCCTATGGCTACACCTTC. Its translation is CASSLDRAYGYTF.

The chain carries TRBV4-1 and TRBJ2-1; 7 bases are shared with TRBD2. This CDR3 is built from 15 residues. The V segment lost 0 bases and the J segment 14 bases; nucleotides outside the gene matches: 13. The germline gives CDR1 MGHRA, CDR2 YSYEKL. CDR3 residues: CASSQDLRLALEEFF. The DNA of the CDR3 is TGCGCCAGCAGCCAAGATCTCCGACTAGCTCTTGAAGAGTTCTTC.

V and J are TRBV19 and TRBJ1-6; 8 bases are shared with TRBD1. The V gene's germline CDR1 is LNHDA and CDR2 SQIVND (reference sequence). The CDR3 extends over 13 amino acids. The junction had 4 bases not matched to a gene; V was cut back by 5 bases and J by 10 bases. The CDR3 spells CASSQDRDSPLHF. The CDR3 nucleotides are TGTGCCAGTAGTCAGGACAGGGACTCACCCCTCCACTTT.

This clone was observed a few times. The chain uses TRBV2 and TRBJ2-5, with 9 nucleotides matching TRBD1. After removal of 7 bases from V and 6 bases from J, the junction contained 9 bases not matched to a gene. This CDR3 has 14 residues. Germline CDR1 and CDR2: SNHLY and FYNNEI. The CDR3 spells CASISDRGYKTQYF. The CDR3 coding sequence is TGTGCCAGCATCTCGGACAGGGGTTACAAGACCCAGTACTTC.

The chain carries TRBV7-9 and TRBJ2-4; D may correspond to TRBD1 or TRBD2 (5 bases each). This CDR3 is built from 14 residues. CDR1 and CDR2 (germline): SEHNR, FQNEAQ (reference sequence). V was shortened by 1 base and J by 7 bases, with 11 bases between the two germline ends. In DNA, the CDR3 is TGTGCCAGCAGCTTAGGTGGCTGGGGGAACATTCAGTACTTC. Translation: CASSLGGWGNIQYF.

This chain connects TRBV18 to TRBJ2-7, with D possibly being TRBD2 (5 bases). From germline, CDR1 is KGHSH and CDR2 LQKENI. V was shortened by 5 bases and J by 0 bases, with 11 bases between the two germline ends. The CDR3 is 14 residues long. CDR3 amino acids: CASSEGSGSYEQYF. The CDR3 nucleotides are TGTGCCAGCTCAGAGGGCTCGGGCTCCTACGAGCAGTACTTC.